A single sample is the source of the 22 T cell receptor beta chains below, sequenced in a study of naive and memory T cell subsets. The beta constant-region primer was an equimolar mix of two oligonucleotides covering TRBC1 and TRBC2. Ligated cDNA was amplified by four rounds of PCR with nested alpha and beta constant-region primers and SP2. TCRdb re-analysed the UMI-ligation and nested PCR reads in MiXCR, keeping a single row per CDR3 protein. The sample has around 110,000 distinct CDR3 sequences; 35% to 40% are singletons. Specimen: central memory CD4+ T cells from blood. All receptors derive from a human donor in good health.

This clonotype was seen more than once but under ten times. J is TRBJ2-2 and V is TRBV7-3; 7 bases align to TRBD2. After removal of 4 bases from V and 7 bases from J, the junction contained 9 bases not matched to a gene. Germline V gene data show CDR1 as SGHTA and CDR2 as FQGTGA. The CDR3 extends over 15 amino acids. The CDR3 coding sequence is TGTGCCAGCAGCTCGCTGGGGGGGGTCGGCGGGGAGCTGTTTTTT. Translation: CASSSLGGVGGELFF.

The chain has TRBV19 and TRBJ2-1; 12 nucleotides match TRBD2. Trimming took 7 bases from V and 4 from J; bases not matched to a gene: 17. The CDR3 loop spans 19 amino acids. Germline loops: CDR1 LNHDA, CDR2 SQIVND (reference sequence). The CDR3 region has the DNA TGTGCCAGTACCCCGATTGGGCTAGCGGGAGGGGGTTCGTACAATGAGCAGTTCTTC. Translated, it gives CASTPIGLAGGGSYNEQFF.

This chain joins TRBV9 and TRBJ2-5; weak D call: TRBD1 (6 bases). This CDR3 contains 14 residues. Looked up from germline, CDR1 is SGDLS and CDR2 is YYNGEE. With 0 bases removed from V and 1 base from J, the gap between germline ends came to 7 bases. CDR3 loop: CASSVGRGQETQYF. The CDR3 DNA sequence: TGTGCCAGCAGCGTAGGCAGGGGCCAAGAGACCCAGTACTTC.

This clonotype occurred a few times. Written as DNA, the CDR3 is TGTGCCAGTAGTACCGCGTCTAACACCGGGGAGCTGTTTTTT. Residues: CASSTASNTGELFF. The chain combines TRBV19 with TRBJ2-2, with no clear D. Trimming left V 4 bases short and J 2 bases short, with 8 bases between. The CDR3 is 14 residues long. Germline values: CDR1 LNHDA, CDR2 SQIVND (reference sequence).

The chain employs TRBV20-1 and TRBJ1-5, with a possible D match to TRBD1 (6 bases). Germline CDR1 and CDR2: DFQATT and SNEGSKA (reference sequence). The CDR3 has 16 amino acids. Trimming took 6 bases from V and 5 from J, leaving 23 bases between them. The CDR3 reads CSAETGHALVYQPQHF. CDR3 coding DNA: TGCAGTGCCGAAACGGGACATGCCCTAGTGTATCAGCCCCAGCATTTT.

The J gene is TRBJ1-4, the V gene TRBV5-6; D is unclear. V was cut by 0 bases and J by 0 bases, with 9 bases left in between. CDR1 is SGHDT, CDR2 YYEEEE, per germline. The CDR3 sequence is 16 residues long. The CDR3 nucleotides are TGTGCCAGCAGCTTGGTGGCGGTTGCAACTAATGAAAAACTGTTTTTT. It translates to CASSLVAVATNEKLFF.

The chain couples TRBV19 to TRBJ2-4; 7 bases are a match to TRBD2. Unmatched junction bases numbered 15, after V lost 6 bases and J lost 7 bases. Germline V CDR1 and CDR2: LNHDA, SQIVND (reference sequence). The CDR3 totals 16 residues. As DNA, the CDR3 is TGTGCCAGTAGCCCAAGCGGGATCCGATCTTCTAACATTCAGTACTTC. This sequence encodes CASSPSGIRSSNIQYF.

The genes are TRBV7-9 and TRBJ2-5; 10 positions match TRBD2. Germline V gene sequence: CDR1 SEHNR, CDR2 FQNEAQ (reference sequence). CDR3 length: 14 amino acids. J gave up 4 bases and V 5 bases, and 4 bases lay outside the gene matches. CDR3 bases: TGTGCCAGCAGCCCTAGCGGGAGAGTAGAGACCCAGTACTTC. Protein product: CASSPSGRVETQYF.

CDR3 in amino acids: CASSSYLTGLTYEQYF. CDR3 DNA: TGTGCCAGCAGCTCGTACCTCACGGGCCTCACCTACGAGCAGTACTTC. V and J are TRBV7-2 and TRBJ2-7; D gene unclear. The CDR3 extends over 16 amino acids. Per the germline V gene, CDR1 is SGHTA and CDR2 is FQGNSA. V gave up 4 bases and J gave up 2 bases, with 18 bases separating them.

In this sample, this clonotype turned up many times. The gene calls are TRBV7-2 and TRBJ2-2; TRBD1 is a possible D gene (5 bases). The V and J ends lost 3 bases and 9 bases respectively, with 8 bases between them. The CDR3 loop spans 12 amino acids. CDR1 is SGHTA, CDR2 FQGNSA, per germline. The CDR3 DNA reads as TGTGCCAGCAGCTTTCAGGGAAGGGAGCTGTTTTTT. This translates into CASSFQGRELFF.

The CDR3 nucleotides are TGTGCCAGCAGCCGACAGGGTTTAGAGCAGTACTTC. This encodes CASSRQGLEQYF. The chain recombines TRBV7-9 with TRBJ2-7; 7 nucleotides agree with TRBD1. V was clipped by 5 bases and J by 7 bases; unmatched bases: 5. The CDR3 extends over 12 amino acids. CDR1 and CDR2 from the germline V gene are SEHNR and FQNEAQ (reference sequence).

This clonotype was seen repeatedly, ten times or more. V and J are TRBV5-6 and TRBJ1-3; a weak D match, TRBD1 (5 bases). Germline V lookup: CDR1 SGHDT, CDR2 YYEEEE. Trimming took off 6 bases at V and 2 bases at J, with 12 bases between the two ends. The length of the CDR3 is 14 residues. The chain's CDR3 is CASTTLGPGNTIYF. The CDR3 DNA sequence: TGTGCCAGCACCACTTTGGGGCCTGGAAACACCATATATTTT.

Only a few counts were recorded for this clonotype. CDR3: CSAISESYNSPLHF. The CDR3, as DNA: TGCAGTGCTATAAGTGAAAGTTATAATTCACCCCTCCACTTT. The chain joins TRBV20-1 to TRBJ1-6; D ambiguous. Germline CDR1 DFQATT, CDR2 SNEGSKA (reference sequence). Trimming pared 4 bases from V and 4 bases from J, leaving 11 bases between. This CDR3 has 14 residues.

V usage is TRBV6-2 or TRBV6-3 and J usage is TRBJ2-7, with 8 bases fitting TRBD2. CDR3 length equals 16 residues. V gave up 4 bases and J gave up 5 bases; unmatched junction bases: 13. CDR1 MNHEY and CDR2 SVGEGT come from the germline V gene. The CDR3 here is CASSFTNSGTRNEQYF. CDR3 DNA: TGTGCCAGCAGTTTTACGAACTCCGGGACTAGAAACGAGCAGTACTTC.

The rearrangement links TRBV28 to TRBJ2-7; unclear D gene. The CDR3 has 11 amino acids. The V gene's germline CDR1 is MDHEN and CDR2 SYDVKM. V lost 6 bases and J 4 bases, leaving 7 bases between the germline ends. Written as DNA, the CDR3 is TGTGCCAGCAGGAGATTATACGAGCAGTACTTC. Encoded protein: CASRRLYEQYF.

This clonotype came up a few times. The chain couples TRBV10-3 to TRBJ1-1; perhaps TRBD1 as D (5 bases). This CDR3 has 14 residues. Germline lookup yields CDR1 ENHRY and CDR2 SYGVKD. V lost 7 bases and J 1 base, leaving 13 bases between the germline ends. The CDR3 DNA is TGTGCCATCAAGAACGGACACACGAACACTGAAGCTTTCTTT. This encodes CAIKNGHTNTEAFF.

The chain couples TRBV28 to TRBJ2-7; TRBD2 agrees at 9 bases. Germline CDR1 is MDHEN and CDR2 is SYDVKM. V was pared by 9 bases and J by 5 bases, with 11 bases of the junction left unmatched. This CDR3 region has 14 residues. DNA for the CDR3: TGTGCCAGTCGAGGCGCGGGAGGGCCTAACGAGCAGTACTTC. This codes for CASRGAGGPNEQYF.

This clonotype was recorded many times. The CDR3 region is CASSELSGRTDKYF. In DNA form, the CDR3 reads TGCGCCAGCAGTGAGCTTAGCGGGAGGACCGATAAGTACTTC. The V and J genes are TRBV10-2 and TRBJ2-7, with 10 bases that match TRBD2. Germline V gene data show CDR1 as WSHSY and CDR2 as SAAADI. The CDR3 loop spans 14 amino acids. J lost 11 bases, V lost 2 bases, and 9 bases had no gene match.

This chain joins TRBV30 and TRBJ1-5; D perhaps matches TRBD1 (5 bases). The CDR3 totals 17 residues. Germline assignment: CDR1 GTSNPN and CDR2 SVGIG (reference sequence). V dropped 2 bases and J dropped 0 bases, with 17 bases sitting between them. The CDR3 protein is CAWSPRGLRDSNQPQHF. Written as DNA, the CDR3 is TGTGCCTGGAGTCCTAGGGGTTTGAGGGATAGCAATCAGCCCCAGCATTTT.

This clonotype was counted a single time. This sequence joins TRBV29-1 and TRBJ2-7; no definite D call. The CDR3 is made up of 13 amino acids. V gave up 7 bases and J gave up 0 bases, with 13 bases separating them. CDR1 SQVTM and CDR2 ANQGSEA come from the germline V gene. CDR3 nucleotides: TGCAGCGCGCGCCAGGCTAGCTCCTACGAGCAGTACTTC. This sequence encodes CSARQASSYEQYF.

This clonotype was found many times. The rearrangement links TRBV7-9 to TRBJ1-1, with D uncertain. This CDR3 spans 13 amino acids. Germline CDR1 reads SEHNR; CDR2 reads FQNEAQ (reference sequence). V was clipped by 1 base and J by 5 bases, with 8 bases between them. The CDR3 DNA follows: TGTGCCAGCAGCTTAGACGGTGGAACTGAAGCTTTCTTT. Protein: CASSLDGGTEAFF.

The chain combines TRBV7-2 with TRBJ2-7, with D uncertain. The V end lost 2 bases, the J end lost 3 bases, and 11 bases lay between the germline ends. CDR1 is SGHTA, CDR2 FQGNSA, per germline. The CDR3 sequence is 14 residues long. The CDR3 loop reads CASSLPGRYYEQYF. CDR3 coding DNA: TGTGCCAGCAGCTTACCGGGCAGATACTACGAGCAGTACTTC.